A selection of T cell receptor beta chains follows, all from one sample in a study of blood T cell repertoires in COVID-19. TCRdb's table, derived via immunoSEQ multiplex PCR, lists solely in-frame clones and lacks some. Of 110,000 to 150,000 clones detected, 81% appear once; the ten largest clones hold around 8.8%. Sequences were obtained from peripheral blood. These TCRs come from a human donor in a cohort sampled during active COVID-19. Each CDR3 is given with its conserved first and last residue. Each record gives: J gene, clone size, D gene, V gene, CDR3 DNA, CDR3 protein. A D gene is named only where the DNA matches it firmly. Part of the rows lack a size; the others show once, few, many or a class for expanded clones.

>TRBJ1-2|-|-|TRBV5-6
TGTGCCAGCAGCTTGCCCCGGCCCGACAGATCTGTCTATGGCTACACCTTC
CASSLPRPDRSVYGYTF
>TRBJ1-6|-|TRBD1|TRBV5-1
TGCGCCAGCAGCGCAACAGGGGATAATTCACCCCTCCACTTT
CASSATGDNSPLHF
>TRBJ2-1|-|-|TRBV4-3
TGCGCCAGCAGCCAAGTGGGGAAAGCGGAGTCCTCCTACAATGAGCAGTTCTTC
CASSQVGKAESSYNEQFF
>TRBJ2-1|-|TRBD2|TRBV7-9
TGTGCCAGCAGCTTAGGGGGACTAGCGGGAGTTCCCTTCTACAATGAGCAGTTCTTC
CASSLGGLAGVPFYNEQFF
>TRBJ1-1|-|TRBD1|TRBV7-6
TGTGCCAGCAGCTTAGAGGACAGGGCCCCAACAGCCGCAGCTTTCTTT
CASSLEDRAPTAAAFF
>TRBJ1-1|few|-|TRBV2
TGTGCCAGCAGTCTTCCGAGGGGGGGCGCAGGCACTGAAGCTTTCTTT
CASSLPRGGAGTEAFF
>TRBJ1-5|-|-|TRBV28
TGTGCCAGCAGTTTGTGGGAGAGGGATCAGCCCCAGCATTTT
CASSLWERDQPQHF
>TRBJ1-6|-|-|TRBV11-2
TGTGCCAGCAGCTTAGCCTGGGGGCTCTATTCACCCCTCCACTTT
CASSLAWGLYSPLHF
>TRBJ2-7|-|TRBD2|TRBV11-2
TGTGCCAGCAGCACAAGCGGGAGTGGGAGGGGCGAGCAGTACTTC
CASSTSGSGRGEQYF
>TRBJ2-1|few|-|TRBV20-1
TGTACTGCACGGTCCTACAATGAGCAGTTCTTC
CTARSYNEQFF
>TRBJ2-7|few|TRBD2|TRBV24-1
TGTGCCACCAGTGATGGGACTAGCGGGACCCGCTCCTACGAGCAGTACTTC
CATSDGTSGTRSYEQYF
>TRBJ2-3|-|-|TRBV27
TGTGCCAGCAAAGGGGTGGGAGATACGCAGTATTTT
CASKGVGDTQYF
>TRBJ1-4|-|-|TRBV6-2/TRBV6-3
TGTGCCAGCAGTTCCAGGGGTCCTAATGAAAAACTGTTTTTT
CASSSRGPNEKLFF
>TRBJ1-6|-|-|TRBV6-4
TGTGCCAGTCAACAGGATAATTCACCCCTCCACTTT
CASQQDNSPLHF
>TRBJ2-2|-|TRBD1|TRBV18
TGTGCCAGCTCACCACGGGGGACAGCGAACACCGGGGAGCTGTTTTTT
CASSPRGTANTGELFF
>TRBJ1-3|-|-|TRBV3-1/TRBV3-2
TGTGCCAGCAGCCGCGGAGAGGGCCTGTATCCCACCTCCTCTGGAAACACCATATATTTT
CASSRGEGLYPTSSGNTIYF
>TRBJ2-5|-|TRBD2|TRBV9
TGTGCCAGCAGCGGTGGGACTAGCGGGAGATGGAGGAGGGAGACCCAGTACTTC
CASSGGTSGRWRRETQYF
>TRBJ2-3|few|-|TRBV7-9
TGTGCCAGCAGCCCTCTTGGAGGGCCCGCAGATACGCAGTATTTT
CASSPLGGPADTQYF
>TRBJ1-1|-|-|TRBV2
TGTGCCAGCAGTGGGGCCCGGACAGTTTCGGGTGAAGCTTTCTTT
CASSGARTVSGEAFF
>TRBJ2-7|-|-|TRBV6-5
TGTGCCAGCATGGACAGGGAGGGGTCCTACGAGCAGTACTTC
CASMDREGSYEQYF
>TRBJ2-7|-|TRBD1|TRBV18
TGTGCCAGCTCACCCGGGACAGTTGGGGCCCGGCAGTACTTC
CASSPGTVGARQYF
>TRBJ1-1|-|TRBD1|TRBV28
TGTGCCAGCAGTTTACCGGGACAGTATTTTGATGAAGCTTTCTTT
CASSLPGQYFDEAFF
>TRBJ1-1|-|-|TRBV28
TGTGCCAGCGGAAAACAGGGCGGGTACACTGAAGCTTTCTTT
CASGKQGGYTEAFF
>TRBJ1-5|-|-|TRBV29-1
TGCAGCGTTGGACAGGGCAATCAGCCCCAGCATTTT
CSVGQGNQPQHF
>TRBJ2-1|once|TRBD1|TRBV5-1
TGCGCCAGCAGCCCGGCTGGGACAGGGAACTACAATGAGCAGTTCTTC
CASSPAGTGNYNEQFF
>TRBJ2-7|-|-|TRBV6-5
TGTGCCAGCAGTTACTCAATAACAGGGACCTACGAGCAGTACTTC
CASSYSITGTYEQYF
>TRBJ1-2|-|TRBD1|TRBV5-6
TGTGCCAGCAGCTTGTTAGGGGTAGACGTGACAGGGACAGACTATGGCTACACCTTC
CASSLLGVDVTGTDYGYTF
>TRBJ2-6|-|TRBD1|TRBV5-1
TGCGCCAGCCAGACAGGGTCCCTCTCTGGGGCCAACGTCCTGACTTTC
CASQTGSLSGANVLTF
>TRBJ2-7|-|TRBD1|TRBV15
TGTGCCACCAGCAGAGAGGCTTCAGGGGGTTCTGGCTACGAGCAGTACTTC
CATSREASGGSGYEQYF
>TRBJ1-5|once|-|TRBV6-5
TGTGCCAGCAGTCCCCGGGGGTACAATCAGCCCCAGCATTTT
CASSPRGYNQPQHF
>TRBJ1-5|-|TRBD1|TRBV28
TGTGCCAGCAGATCGACAGGGTATCAGCCCCAGCATTTT
CASRSTGYQPQHF
>TRBJ2-2|-|TRBD1|TRBV5-1
TGCGCCAGCAGCACCGGGACAGTGAACACCGGGGAGCTGTTTTTT
CASSTGTVNTGELFF
>TRBJ2-7|-|-|TRBV7-2
TGTGCCAGCAGCTTCGGCAACAGCGGTTCCTACGAGCAGTACTTC
CASSFGNSGSYEQYF
>TRBJ2-7|-|TRBD2|TRBV18
TGTGCCAGCTCACCACGTCGGGGGGATGGGGAGCAGTACTTC
CASSPRRGDGEQYF
>TRBJ2-5|-|TRBD2|TRBV7-2
TGTGCCAGCAGCTACCAGCGCGGGAGCGGAGAGACCCAGTACTTC
CASSYQRGSGETQYF
>TRBJ2-2|-|TRBD1|TRBV28
TGTGCCAGCAGTTTCCCAGAACAGGGGGCACACACCGGGGAGCTGTTTTTT
CASSFPEQGAHTGELFF
>TRBJ1-2|-|TRBD1|TRBV5-6
TGTGCCAGCAACCAAAGGGGGCGCGGGGATGGCTACACCTTC
CASNQRGRGDGYTF
>TRBJ1-2|-|-|TRBV28
TGTGCCAGCAGAGACGGGAAGAGGGTGGGTGGCTACACCTTC
CASRDGKRVGGYTF
>TRBJ2-7|-|-|TRBV21-1
TGTGCCAGCAGCACCCTTGCCAAAGACACACTCCTGCCAAAGACACACTCCTACGAGCAGTACTTC
CASSTLAKDTLLPKTHSYEQYF
>TRBJ1-5|-|-|TRBV7-9
TGTGCCGTCTCCCCCCGGGGATTTCAGCCCCAGCATTTT
CAVSPRGFQPQHF
>TRBJ1-5|few|-|TRBV2
TGTGCCAGCAACAAGGGGAATAGCAATCAGCCCCAGCATTTT
CASNKGNSNQPQHF
>TRBJ2-5|-|-|TRBV15
TGTGCCACCAGCACAGACAGAGCCGGGGAGACCCAGTACTTC
CATSTDRAGETQYF
>TRBJ1-2|-|-|TRBV6-5
TGTGCCAGCAGAGCCCTTGGCTATGGCTACACCTTC
CASRALGYGYTF
>TRBJ2-7|-|TRBD2|TRBV15
TGTGCCACCAGCAGGGAGAGCGGGAGTCTCGACGAGCAGTACTTC
CATSRESGSLDEQYF
>TRBJ1-5|-|TRBD1|TRBV6-5
TGTGCCAGCAGTCTGGGACAGGATGATCAGCCCCAGCATTTT
CASSLGQDDQPQHF
>TRBJ1-2|-|TRBD1|TRBV5-4
TGTGCCAGCACTGCCCGGGACAGGGAATATGGCTACACCTTC
CASTARDREYGYTF
>TRBJ2-7|-|TRBD2|TRBV6-5
TGTGCCAGCGTGACTAGCGGGAGGCTCTACGAGCAGTACTTC
CASVTSGRLYEQYF